Listed below are T cell receptor beta chains from one sample, sequenced in a study of OX40 agonist ivuxolimab in advanced cancers. Using immunoSEQ multiplex PCR, the repertoire was profiled, and TCRdb retains in-frame clones only, with some absent. The sample shows over 70,000 clones, 80% to 90% of them seen only once. The sample in question was CD4+ or CD8+ T cells sorted from blood, obtained in a trial of the OX40 agonist ivuxolimab. Source of these receptors: an adult with an advanced solid tumor such as melanoma, head and neck, liver or kidney cancer. Both conserved end residues are part of each CDR3. The order of the fields is D gene, V gene, J gene, CDR3 protein, CDR3 DNA. A D gene is named only where the DNA matches it firmly.

>NA|TRBV4-2|TRBJ1-4
CASSQDDRSNEKLFF
TGTGCCAGCAGCCAAGATGACAGAAGCAATGAAAAACTGTTTTTT
>TRBD1|TRBV28|TRBJ1-2
CASSLDRVYGYTF
TGTGCCAGCAGCCTCGACAGGGTCTATGGCTACACCTTC
>NA|TRBV5-6|TRBJ2-1
CASSLIQGSAYRFF
TGTGCCAGCAGCTTGATTCAGGGGTCGGCCTACCGGTTCTTC
>NA|TRBV6-5|TRBJ2-7
CASSYEQGRSYEQYF
TGTGCCAGCAGTTACGAGCAGGGCAGGTCCTACGAGCAGTACTTC
>TRBD2|TRBV28|TRBJ2-7
CASSSTSGVPYEQYF
TGTGCCAGCAGCTCCACTAGCGGGGTGCCCTACGAGCAGTACTTC
>NA|TRBV27|TRBJ1-5
CASSPHRVMGNQPQHF
TGTGCCAGCAGTCCCCACAGGGTAATGGGCAATCAGCCCCAGCATTTT
>NA|TRBV19|TRBJ1-3
CASSKTANSGNTIYF
TGTGCCAGTAGTAAGACAGCAAACTCTGGAAACACCATATATTTT
>NA|TRBV27|TRBJ2-7
CASSRQGFLDEQYF
TGTGCCAGCAGCAGGCAGGGGTTTTTGGACGAGCAGTACTTC
>TRBD1|TRBV28|TRBJ2-7
CASSLAEGGSSPDRYEQYF
TGTGCCAGCAGTCTCGCGGAAGGGGGCTCTAGCCCGGATCGGTACGAGCAGTACTTC
>NA|TRBV11-2|TRBJ1-5
CASSPVKGSQPQHF
TGTGCCAGCAGCCCAGTGAAGGGGTCCCAGCCCCAGCATTTT
>NA|TRBV7-9|TRBJ2-1
CASSLTRMPARDLNNEQFF
TGTGCCAGCAGCTTGACCCGAATGCCGGCTAGGGACTTAAACAATGAGCAGTTCTTC
>NA|TRBV29-1|TRBJ2-7
CSVVGSSGDEQYF
TGCAGCGTTGTCGGCAGCTCGGGTGACGAGCAGTACTTC
>TRBD2|TRBV7-2|TRBJ2-1
CASSLGPSGGAISGEQFF
TGTGCCAGCAGCTTAGGGCCCAGCGGGGGGGCAATTTCAGGTGAGCAGTTCTTC
>NA|TRBV19|TRBJ2-3
CASSPIAEGVVTQYF
TGTGCCAGTAGTCCCATTGCTGAGGGGGTGGTAACGCAGTATTTT
>NA|TRBV5-5|TRBJ2-7
CASSSQVSSYEQYF
TGTGCCAGCAGCTCCCAGGTCAGCTCCTACGAGCAGTACTTC